This TCR beta chain emerged from a study of shared clonotypes between healthy human individuals. Regarding the study as a whole: Clonotypes that were shared across a handful of donors made up roughly 5.2% of naive CD4 clonotypes.

Germline values: CDR1 MDHEN, CDR2 SYDVKM. V lost 10 bases to trimming and J lost 6 bases, with 13 bases between them. The CDR3 loop spans 12 amino acids. Clones were sequenced by immunoSEQ multiplex PCR, and TCRdb holds only the in-frame ones, with some missing. The table includes some 580,000 clones, around 97% detected once. Regarding this clone: Its specificity is unknown.

The rearrangement links TRBV28 to TRBJ2-1, with D possibly being TRBD1 (6 bases). This sequence originates from a woman aged 30 to 39 in good health. Sequencing used naive CD4+ T cells sorted from blood. The sample's subset: CD45RA+ positively selected. The chain's CDR3 is CATEPGVNEQFF. The CDR3 DNA sequence: TGTGCCACCGAGCCAGGGGTCAATGAGCAGTTCTTC.